A single sample gave rise to the 27 T cell receptor beta chains below, sequenced in a study of preoperative IRX-2 immunotherapy in early breast cancer. Treatment described: preoperative locoregional IRX-2 cytokine immunotherapy. Measured with immunoSEQ multiplex PCR; TCRdb has only the in-frame clones, and not every one. The sample lists roughly 34,000 clones; over 85% were seen once. Specimen: tumor tissue, collected after IRX-2 immunotherapy. The receptors come from a human donor with breast cancer.

This sequence joins TRBV6-8 and TRBJ2-3, with D perhaps matching TRBD2 (5 bases). Trimming stripped 0 bases from V and 4 bases from J, with 11 bases between. Germline V CDR1 and CDR2: MNHGY, SAAAGT. The CDR3 extends over 15 amino acids. This CDR3 is CASSYSGNSADTQYF. CDR3 DNA sequence: TGTGCCAGCAGTTACTCTGGAAATAGCGCAGATACGCAGTATTTT.

This clone was counted only a few times. This chain's CDR3 is CASPRTDTDTQYF. The CDR3 bases are TGTGCCAGCCCCAGGACAGACACAGATACGCAGTATTTT. The chain couples TRBV7-1 to TRBJ2-3, with D tentatively TRBD1 (6 bases). TRBV7-1 has ORF status, its function being uncertain. The CDR3 contains 13 residues. V lost 8 bases and J lost 2, with 11 bases in between.

This chain uses TRBV11-3 with TRBJ1-4; TRBD1 matches 9 bases. Germline CDR1 and CDR2: SGHNT and YENEEA. The trim removed 3 bases at V and 7 bases at J, leaving 3 bases unmatched. CDR3 length: 14 amino acids. CDR3: CASSFGTGFEKLFF. The CDR3 DNA reads TGTGCCAGCAGCTTCGGGACAGGGTTTGAAAAACTGTTTTTT.

The rearrangement uses TRBV10-3 and TRBJ1-1; TRBD1 agrees at 7 bases. CDR1 ENHRY and CDR2 SYGVKD come from the germline V gene. V was pared by 2 bases and J by 4 bases, with 7 bases of the junction left unmatched. The CDR3 loop spans 15 amino acids. CDR3 in DNA: TGTGCCATCAGTGAGATTACAGGGGTGGTCACTGAAGCTTTCTTT. It codes for CAISEITGVVTEAFF.

In DNA form, the CDR3 reads TGTGCCAGCTCACCCCGCGGGACAGGGGGCTCCTACGAGCAGTACTTC. Translated: CASSPRGTGGSYEQYF. The chain links TRBV18 to TRBJ2-7, with 11 bases lining up with TRBD1. The ends lost 3 bases at V and 0 bases at J; junction bases unmatched: 4. There are 16 residues in the CDR3. Germline CDR1 and CDR2: KGHSH and LQKENI.

J is TRBJ2-2 and V is TRBV5-1, with 11 bases matching TRBD2. V lost 2 bases, J lost 0 bases, and 9 bases stayed unmatched. The germline V gene has CDR1 SGHRS and CDR2 YFSETQ. This CDR3 has 19 residues. The CDR3 nucleotides are TGCGCCAGCAGCTTTGGACTAGCGGGCGGTGGTACGAACACCGGGGAGCTGTTTTTT. The encoded protein is CASSFGLAGGGTNTGELFF.

The chain couples TRBV29-1 to TRBJ2-7; 10 bases map to TRBD1. CDR1 and CDR2 (germline): SQVTM, ANQGSEA. The CDR3 is 12 residues long. Unmatched junction bases numbered 6, after V lost 7 bases and J lost 6 bases. CDR3 DNA: TGCAGCGCCGGGACAGGGGTTCGCGAGCAGTACTTC. The encoded protein is CSAGTGVREQYF.

The chain joins TRBV6-8 to TRBJ2-5, with D perhaps TRBD1 (6 bases). Germline CDR1 is MNHGY and CDR2 is SAAAGT. The CDR3 has 14 residues. V lost 8 bases and J 3 bases, leaving 16 bases between the germline ends. The CDR3: CASGDRSIKETQYF. The CDR3 DNA is TGTGCCAGCGGTGACAGGTCAATCAAAGAGACCCAGTACTTC.

The chain employs TRBV11-3 and TRBJ2-3; 9 positions agree with TRBD2. CDR1 and CDR2 (germline): SGHNT, YENEEA. J lost 4 bases, V lost 5 bases, and 10 bases had no gene match. CDR3 length equals 16 residues. The CDR3 reads CASSRFSGSMSDTQYF. CDR3 bases: TGTGCCAGCAGCCGTTTTAGCGGGAGTATGTCAGATACGCAGTATTTT. Full variable domain (missing parts from reference TRBV11-3 and TRBJ2-3): EAGVVQSPRYKIIEKKQPVAFWCNPISGHNTLYWYLQNLGQGPELLIRYENEEAVDDSQLPKDRFSAERLKGVDSTLKIQPAELGDSAVYLCASSRFSGSMSDTQYFGPGTRLTVL.

This clone was observed once. This chain connects TRBV19 to TRBJ1-1; TRBD1 matches at 7 bases. The CDR3 consists of 12 residues. Germline CDR1 LNHDA, CDR2 SQIVND (reference sequence). Losses at the gene ends were 10 bases for V and 3 bases for J; bases not matched to a gene: 5. CDR3 sequence: CATTDRDTEAFF. In DNA form, the CDR3 reads TGTGCCACTACAGACAGGGACACTGAAGCTTTCTTT.

This clone came up once. The chain recombines TRBV18 with TRBJ1-1; a weak D match, TRBD1 (6 bases). From germline, CDR1 is KGHSH and CDR2 LQKENI. Between the trimmed V and J ends, which lost 3 bases and 10 bases, there was a span of 24 bases. CDR3 length: 16 amino acids. DNA for the CDR3: TGTGCCAGCTCACCGCCAGGCTCCGGGACACACCTAATAGCTTTCTTT. Amino acids: CASSPPGSGTHLIAFF.

The rearrangement uses TRBV11-3 and TRBJ2-3; 10 bases are shared with TRBD2. Germline-derived CDR1 and CDR2 are SGHNT and YENEEA. The ends lost 2 bases at V and 0 bases at J; junction bases unmatched: 5. CDR3 length: 17 amino acids. The CDR3 region has the DNA TGTGCCAGCAGCTTAACATCAGCGGGGGGGAGCACAGATACGCAGTATTTT. It codes for CASSLTSAGGSTDTQYF.

V and J are TRBV19 and TRBJ1-4; 8 bases align to TRBD1. CDR3 length: 16 residues. Trimming took 6 bases from V and 3 from J; bases not matched to a gene: 9. Germline V gives CDR1 LNHDA, CDR2 SQIVND (reference sequence). CDR3 region: CASRWAPGQANEKLFF. CDR3 DNA sequence: TGTGCCAGTAGATGGGCCCCGGGACAGGCTAATGAAAAACTGTTTTTT.

This clone appeared a few times. This chain links TRBV12-2 with TRBJ1-5; no check of the table's D call, TRBD1, against the DNA was made. TRBV12-2 is annotated as a pseudogene. This CDR3 region has 18 residues. CDR3: CASRFRDSDFYSNQPQHF. The CDR3 DNA sequence: TGTGCAAGTCGCTTCCGGGACAGTGATTTTTATAGCAATCAGCCCCAGCATTTT.

CDR3 bases: TGTGCCAGCAGGCGTCAGGGGTCGGGGAACACCGGGGAGCTGTTTTTT. Translation gives CASRRQGSGNTGELFF. V gene TRBV11-3 combines with J gene TRBJ2-2; D may be TRBD1 (6 bases). V shed 6 bases and J shed 1 base, with 15 bases lying between them. This CDR3 is 16 amino acids long. Germline assignment: CDR1 SGHNT and CDR2 YENEEA. Using reference TRBV11-3 and TRBJ2-2 for the parts outside the CDR3, the full variable domain is EAGVVQSPRYKIIEKKQPVAFWCNPISGHNTLYWYLQNLGQGPELLIRYENEEAVDDSQLPKDRFSAERLKGVDSTLKIQPAELGDSAVYLCASRRQGSGNTGELFFGEGSRLTVL.

The chain carries TRBV7-1 and TRBJ1-2, with 7 bases aligning to TRBD1. TRBV7-1 qualifies as an ORF whose function is uncertain. The CDR3 runs 13 residues. The V segment lost 4 bases and the J segment 6 bases; nucleotides outside the gene matches: 5. DNA of the CDR3: TGTGCCAGCAGCTTAGGGACAGTAGATGGCTACACCTTC. It yields the protein CASSLGTVDGYTF.

The V gene is TRBV6-8, the J gene TRBJ1-2, with 7 bases identical to TRBD1. The CDR3 contains 14 residues. The germline gives CDR1 MNHGY, CDR2 SAAAGT. The V gene end was trimmed by 5 bases and the J gene end by 0 bases; junction bases not matched to a gene: 3. The CDR3 region has the DNA TGTGCCAGCAGTAGGGGGCCGACTAACTATGGCTACACCTTC. Encoded protein: CASSRGPTNYGYTF.

The rearrangement links TRBV19 to TRBJ2-7; TRBD2 is a possible D gene (5 bases). Deletions cut 6 bases from V and 5 bases from J, with 20 bases between. This CDR3 is 15 amino acids long. Germline CDR1 and CDR2: LNHDA and SQIVND (reference sequence). The CDR3 protein is CASRAGVRGRNEQYF. The CDR3, as DNA: TGTGCCAGTAGGGCCGGGGTAAGAGGGAGAAACGAGCAGTACTTC.

This chain uses TRBV19 with TRBJ2-7, with 7 bases matching TRBD1. CDR3 length: 12 residues. Germline CDR1 and CDR2: LNHDA and SQIVND (reference sequence). The J segment lost 6 bases and the V segment lost 5 bases, leaving 4 bases of the junction unmatched. CDR3 in DNA: TGTGCCAGTAGTTTACAGGGGACCGAGCAGTACTTC. This codes for CASSLQGTEQYF.

The CDR3 spells CATSRGASGRNEQFF. The CDR3 DNA is TGTGCCACCAGCAGAGGGGCTAGCGGGAGGAATGAGCAGTTCTTC. V usage is TRBV15 and J usage is TRBJ2-1; 11 nucleotides align to TRBD2. After removal of 1 base from V and 7 bases from J, the junction contained 3 bases not matched to a gene. From germline, CDR1 is LNHNV and CDR2 YYDKDF (reference sequence). The CDR3 length is 15 residues.

The chain combines TRBV18 with TRBJ2-1; 10 nucleotides align to TRBD1. Germline loops: CDR1 KGHSH, CDR2 LQKENI. Trimming at V came to 0 bases and at J to 3 bases, leaving 5 bases not matched to a gene. The CDR3 length is 17 residues. CDR3 sequence reads: CASSPPQTGGDYNEQFF. CDR3 coding DNA: TGTGCCAGCTCACCACCGCAGACAGGGGGCGACTACAATGAGCAGTTCTTC.

The V call is TRBV18, the J call TRBJ1-4; TRBD1 might be the D (6 bases). V was trimmed by 5 bases and J by 9 bases, leaving 19 bases between them. This CDR3 spans 15 amino acids. In germline, CDR1 is KGHSH, CDR2 LQKENI. CDR3 sequence reads: CASSGSTWDKQKLFF. Here the CDR3 DNA reads TGTGCCAGCTCAGGATCGACCTGGGACAAACAAAAACTGTTTTTT.

The chain couples TRBV6-8 to TRBJ1-2; D unresolved. Germline V gene lookup returns CDR1 MNHGY and CDR2 SAAAGT. The V gene lost 2 bases and the J gene lost 5 bases, with 18 bases spanning the gap. CDR3 length: 16 amino acids. CDR3 sequence: CASSYRPDFAFYGYTF. CDR3 DNA: TGTGCCAGCAGTTACCGGCCAGACTTCGCCTTTTATGGCTACACCTTC.

This chain uses TRBV1 with TRBJ2-3; TRBD2 was called by the table and not checked on the DNA. TRBV1 is shown as a pseudogene. The CDR3 is made up of 16 amino acids. CDR3 sequence: CASSQDIGVSTDTQYF. DNA for the CDR3: TGCGCCAGCAGCCAAGATATAGGAGTCAGCACAGATACGCAGTATTTT.

This clone was detected a few times. CDR3 sequence: CASSFSGRAMDEQFF. The CDR3 DNA reads TGTGCCAGCAGCTTTAGCGGGAGGGCCATGGATGAGCAGTTCTTC. The chain joins TRBV11-3 to TRBJ2-1; the match to TRBD2 covers 11 bases. CDR3 size: 15 residues. Looked up from germline, CDR1 is SGHNT and CDR2 is YENEEA. The trim removed 3 bases at V and 8 bases at J, leaving 6 bases unmatched.

The V and J genes are TRBV11-3 and TRBJ2-7, with TRBD1 identical over 7 bases. This CDR3 spans 14 amino acids. The germline V gene has CDR1 SGHNT and CDR2 YENEEA. The J segment lost 0 bases and the V segment lost 5 bases, leaving 4 bases of the junction unmatched. CDR3 protein: CASSQTGTSYEQYF. The CDR3 nucleotides are TGTGCCAGCAGCCAGACAGGGACCTCCTACGAGCAGTACTTC.

The V call is TRBV19, the J call TRBJ2-1; 8 bases are shared with TRBD1. Unmatched junction bases numbered 8, after V lost 0 bases and J lost 7 bases. This CDR3 region has 16 residues. Germline CDR1 and CDR2: LNHDA and SQIVND (reference sequence). CDR3 in DNA: TGTGCCAGTAGTATAGATAACGGACAGGGTTGGAATGAGCAGTTCTTC. Translation gives CASSIDNGQGWNEQFF.